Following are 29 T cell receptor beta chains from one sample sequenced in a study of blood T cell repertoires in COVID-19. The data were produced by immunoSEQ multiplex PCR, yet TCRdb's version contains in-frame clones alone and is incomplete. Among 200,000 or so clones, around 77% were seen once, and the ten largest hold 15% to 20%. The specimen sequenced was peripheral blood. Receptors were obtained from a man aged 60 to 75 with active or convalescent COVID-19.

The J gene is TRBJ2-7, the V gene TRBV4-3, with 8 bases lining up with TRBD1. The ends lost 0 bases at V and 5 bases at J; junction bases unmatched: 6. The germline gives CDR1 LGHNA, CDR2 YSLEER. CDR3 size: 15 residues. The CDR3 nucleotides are TGCGCCAGCAGCCAAGAGTACAGGGGGGACGACGAGCAGTACTTC. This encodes CASSQEYRGDDEQYF.

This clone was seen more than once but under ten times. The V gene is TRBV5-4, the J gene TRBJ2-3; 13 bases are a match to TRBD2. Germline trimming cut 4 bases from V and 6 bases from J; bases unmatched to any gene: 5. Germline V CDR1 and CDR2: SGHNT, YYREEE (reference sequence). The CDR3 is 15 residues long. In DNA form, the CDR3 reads TGTGCCAGCAGCAGGACTAGCGGGAGTACGGATACGCAGTATTTT. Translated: CASSRTSGSTDTQYF.

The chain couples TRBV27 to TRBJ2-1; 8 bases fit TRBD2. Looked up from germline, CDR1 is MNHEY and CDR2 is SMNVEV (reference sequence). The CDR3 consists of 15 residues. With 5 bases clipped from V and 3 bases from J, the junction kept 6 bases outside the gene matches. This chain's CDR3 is CASSLSGTYYNEQFF. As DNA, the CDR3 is TGTGCCAGCAGTCTTAGCGGGACCTACTACAATGAGCAGTTCTTC.

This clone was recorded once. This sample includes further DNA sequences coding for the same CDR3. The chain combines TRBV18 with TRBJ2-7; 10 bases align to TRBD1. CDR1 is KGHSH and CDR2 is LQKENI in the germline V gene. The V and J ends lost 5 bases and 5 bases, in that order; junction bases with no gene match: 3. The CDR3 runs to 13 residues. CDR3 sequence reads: CASSLTGGNEQYF. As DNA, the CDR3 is TGTGCCAGCTCATTGACAGGGGGCAACGAGCAGTACTTC.

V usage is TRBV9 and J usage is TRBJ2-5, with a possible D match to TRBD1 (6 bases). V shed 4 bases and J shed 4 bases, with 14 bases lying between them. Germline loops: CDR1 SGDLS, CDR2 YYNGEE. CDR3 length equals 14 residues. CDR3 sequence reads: CASSRQAVGETQYF. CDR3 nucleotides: TGTGCCAGCAGCCGACAGGCGGTGGGAGAGACCCAGTACTTC.

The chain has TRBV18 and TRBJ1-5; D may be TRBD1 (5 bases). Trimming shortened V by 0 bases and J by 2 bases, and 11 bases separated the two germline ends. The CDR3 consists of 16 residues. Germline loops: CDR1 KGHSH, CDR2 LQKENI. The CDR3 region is CASSPPSGGGNQPQHF. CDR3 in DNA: TGTGCCAGCTCACCACCCTCGGGAGGGGGCAATCAGCCCCAGCATTTT.

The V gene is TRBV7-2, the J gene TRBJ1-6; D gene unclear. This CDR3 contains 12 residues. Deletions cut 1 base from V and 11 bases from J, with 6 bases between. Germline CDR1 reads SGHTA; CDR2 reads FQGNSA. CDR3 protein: CASSLDSPPLHF. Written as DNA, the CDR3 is TGTGCCAGCAGCTTAGACAGTCCACCCCTCCACTTT.

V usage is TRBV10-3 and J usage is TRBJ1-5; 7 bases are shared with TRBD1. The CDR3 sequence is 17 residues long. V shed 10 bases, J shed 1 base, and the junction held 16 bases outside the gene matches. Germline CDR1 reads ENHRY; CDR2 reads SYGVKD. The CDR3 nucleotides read TGTGCCACCACCGAGACAGGGTTTGGAGGCAGCAATCAGCCCCAGCATTTT. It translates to CATTETGFGGSNQPQHF.

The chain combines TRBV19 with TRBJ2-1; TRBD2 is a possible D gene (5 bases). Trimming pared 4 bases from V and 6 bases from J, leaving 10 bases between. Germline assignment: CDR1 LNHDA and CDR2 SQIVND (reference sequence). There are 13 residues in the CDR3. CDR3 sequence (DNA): TGTGCCAGTAGTAGCGGGTGGGGCAATGAGCAGTTCTTC. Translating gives CASSSGWGNEQFF.

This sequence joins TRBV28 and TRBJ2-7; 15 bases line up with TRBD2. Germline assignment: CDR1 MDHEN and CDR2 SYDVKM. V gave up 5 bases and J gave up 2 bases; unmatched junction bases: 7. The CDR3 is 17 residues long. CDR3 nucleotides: TGTGCCAGCAGTCGGGGACTAGCGGGAGGAATTCCCTACGAGCAGTACTTC. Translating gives CASSRGLAGGIPYEQYF.

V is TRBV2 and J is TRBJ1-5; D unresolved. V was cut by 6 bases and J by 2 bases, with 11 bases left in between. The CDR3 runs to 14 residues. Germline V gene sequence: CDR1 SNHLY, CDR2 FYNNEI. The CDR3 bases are TGTGCCAGCAGGATTGACGGGGGCAATCAGCCCCAGCATTTT. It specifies CASRIDGGNQPQHF.

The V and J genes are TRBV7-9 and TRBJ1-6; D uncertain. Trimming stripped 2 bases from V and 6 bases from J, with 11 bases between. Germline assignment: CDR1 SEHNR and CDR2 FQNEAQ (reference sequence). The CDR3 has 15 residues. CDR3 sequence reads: CASSLMGQLNSPLHF. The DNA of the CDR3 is TGTGCCAGCAGCTTAATGGGCCAGCTTAATTCACCCCTCCACTTT.

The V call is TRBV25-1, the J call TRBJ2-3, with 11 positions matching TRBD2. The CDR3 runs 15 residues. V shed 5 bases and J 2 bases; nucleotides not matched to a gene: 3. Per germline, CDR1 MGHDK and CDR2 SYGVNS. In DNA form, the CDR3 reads TGTGCCAGCAGTCTTAGCGGGAGGGACACAGATACGCAGTATTTT. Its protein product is CASSLSGRDTDTQYF.

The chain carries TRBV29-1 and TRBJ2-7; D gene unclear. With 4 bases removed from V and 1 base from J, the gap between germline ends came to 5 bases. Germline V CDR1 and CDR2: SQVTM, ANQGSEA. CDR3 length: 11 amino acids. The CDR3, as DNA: TGCAGCGTTGTTCGGTCCTACGAGCAGTACTTC. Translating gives CSVVRSYEQYF.

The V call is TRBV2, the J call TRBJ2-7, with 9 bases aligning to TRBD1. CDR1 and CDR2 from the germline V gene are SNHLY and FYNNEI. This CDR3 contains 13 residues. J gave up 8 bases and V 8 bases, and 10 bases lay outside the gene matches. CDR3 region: CASARQGGGQQYF. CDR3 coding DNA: TGTGCCAGCGCCAGACAGGGGGGCGGCCAGCAGTACTTC.

CDR3 in DNA: TGTGCCAGTAGTACCCTACCCGGGGGCACAGATACGCAGTATTTT. This encodes CASSTLPGGTDTQYF. The rearrangement uses TRBV19 and TRBJ2-3; possible D gene TRBD2, 5 bases. V was shortened by 4 bases and J by 1 base, with 12 bases between the two germline ends. CDR1 and CDR2 from the germline V gene are LNHDA and SQIVND (reference sequence). This CDR3 is 15 amino acids long.

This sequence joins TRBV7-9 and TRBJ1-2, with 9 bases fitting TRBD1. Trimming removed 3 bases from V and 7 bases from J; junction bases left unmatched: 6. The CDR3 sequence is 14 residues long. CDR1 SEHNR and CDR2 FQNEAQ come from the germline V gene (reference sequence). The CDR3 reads CASSLWTGASGYTF. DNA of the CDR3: TGTGCCAGCAGCTTGTGGACAGGGGCTTCTGGCTACACCTTC.

This chain's CDR3 is CASSASTGPITYEQYF. The DNA of the CDR3 is TGTGCCAGCAGTGCCAGTACAGGACCCATAACCTACGAGCAGTACTTC. The gene calls are TRBV6-2 or TRBV6-3 and TRBJ2-7; D possibly corresponds to TRBD1 (5 bases). The CDR3 is 16 amino acids. V dropped 5 bases and J dropped 2 bases, with 19 bases sitting between them. Germline lookup yields CDR1 MNHEY and CDR2 SVGEGT.

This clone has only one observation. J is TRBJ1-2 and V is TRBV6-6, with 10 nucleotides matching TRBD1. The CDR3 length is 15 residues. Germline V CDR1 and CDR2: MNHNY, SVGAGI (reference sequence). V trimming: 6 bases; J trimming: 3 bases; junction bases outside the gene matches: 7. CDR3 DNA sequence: TGTGCCAGCAGCCCCCGGACAGGGGGTTACTATGGCTACACCTTC. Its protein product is CASSPRTGGYYGYTF.

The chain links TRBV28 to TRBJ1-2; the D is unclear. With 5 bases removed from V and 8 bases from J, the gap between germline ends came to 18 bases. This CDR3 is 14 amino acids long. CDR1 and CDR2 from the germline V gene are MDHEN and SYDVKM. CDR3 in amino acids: CASSPPPRSGGYTF. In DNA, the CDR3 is TGTGCCAGCAGTCCACCCCCCCGGAGTGGAGGCTACACCTTC.

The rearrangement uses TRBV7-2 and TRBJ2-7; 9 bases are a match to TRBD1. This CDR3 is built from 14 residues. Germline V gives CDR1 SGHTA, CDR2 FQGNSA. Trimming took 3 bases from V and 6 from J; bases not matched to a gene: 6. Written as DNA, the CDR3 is TGTGCCAGCAGCTTTACCGGGACAGGGTCCGAGCAGTACTTC. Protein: CASSFTGTGSEQYF.

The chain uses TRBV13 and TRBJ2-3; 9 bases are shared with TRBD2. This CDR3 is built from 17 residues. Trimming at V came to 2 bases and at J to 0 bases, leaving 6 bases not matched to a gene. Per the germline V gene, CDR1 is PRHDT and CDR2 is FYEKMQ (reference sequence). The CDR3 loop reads CASSLRREGRSTDTQYF. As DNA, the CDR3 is TGTGCCAGCAGCTTACGGCGGGAGGGCCGTAGCACAGATACGCAGTATTTT. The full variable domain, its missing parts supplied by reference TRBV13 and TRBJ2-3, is AAGVIQSPRHLIKEKRETATLKCYPIPRHDTVYWYQQGPGQDPQFLISFYEKMQSDKGSIPDRFSAQQFSDYHSELNMSSLELGDSALYFCASSLRREGRSTDTQYFGPGTRLTVL.

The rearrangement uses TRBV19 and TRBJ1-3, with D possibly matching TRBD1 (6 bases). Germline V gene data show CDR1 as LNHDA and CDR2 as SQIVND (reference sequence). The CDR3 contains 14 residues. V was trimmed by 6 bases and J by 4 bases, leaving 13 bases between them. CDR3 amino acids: CASRDRIRGNTIYF. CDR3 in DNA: TGTGCCAGTAGAGACAGGATCAGAGGAAACACCATATATTTT.

This CDR3 is CASSLLAGADTQYF. The DNA for the CDR3 is TGTGCCAGCAGCCTACTAGCGGGAGCAGATACGCAGTATTTT. The chain employs TRBV6-2 or TRBV6-3 and TRBJ2-3, with 11 bases fitting TRBD2. CDR3 length equals 14 residues. Germline assignment: CDR1 MNHEY and CDR2 SVGEGT. V trimming: 6 bases; J trimming: 4 bases; junction bases outside the gene matches: 3.

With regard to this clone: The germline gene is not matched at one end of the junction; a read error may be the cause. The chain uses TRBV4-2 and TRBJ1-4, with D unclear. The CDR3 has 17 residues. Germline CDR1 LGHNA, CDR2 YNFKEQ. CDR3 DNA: TGTGCCAGCACCCAAACACCTAGGCCCGCAACTAATGAAAAACTGTTTTTT. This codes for CASTQTPRPATNEKLFF.

CDR3 loop: CASSLGNRRRNQPQHF. CDR3 sequence (DNA): TGTGCCAGCAGCTTAGGGAACAGGAGAAGAAATCAGCCCCAGCATTTT. This chain links TRBV11-3 with TRBJ1-5, with D possibly being TRBD1 (5 bases). Germline lookup yields CDR1 SGHNT and CDR2 YENEEA. Between the trimmed V and J ends, which lost 1 base and 4 bases, there was a span of 14 bases. CDR3 length: 16 amino acids.

CDR3 bases: TGTGCCAGCTCGAACGGGGGGCAGATAAGTGGCTACACCTTC. Protein: CASSNGGQISGYTF. The chain uses TRBV6-5 and TRBJ1-2; D is possibly TRBD1 (6 bases). V shed 8 bases and J shed 7 bases, with 20 bases lying between them. The CDR3 has 14 residues. Per germline, CDR1 MNHEY and CDR2 SVGAGI.

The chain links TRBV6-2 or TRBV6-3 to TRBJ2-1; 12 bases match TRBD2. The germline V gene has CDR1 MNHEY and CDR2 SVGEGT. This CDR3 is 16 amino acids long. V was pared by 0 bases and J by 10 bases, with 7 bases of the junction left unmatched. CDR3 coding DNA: TGTGCCAGCAGTTACTCGAAGCTAGCGGGAGGGATCGAGCAGTTCTTC. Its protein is CASSYSKLAGGIEQFF.

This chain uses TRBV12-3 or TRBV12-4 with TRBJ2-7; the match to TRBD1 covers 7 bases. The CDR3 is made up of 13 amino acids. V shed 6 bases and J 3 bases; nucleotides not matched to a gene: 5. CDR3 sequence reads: CASSSGTVYEQYF. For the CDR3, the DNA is TGTGCCAGCAGCTCCGGGACAGTCTACGAGCAGTACTTC.